This TCR beta chain was sequenced for a study of cytomegalovirus exposure and HLA in healthy donors. This clone was observed a few times. The PCR ran on 60 Vbeta and 13 Jbeta primers. Sequencing used immunoSEQ multiplex PCR; TCRdb keeps in-frame clones, though not all of them. Of some 110,000 clones in the sample, roughly four fifths were seen once. The sequenced sample was PBMCs. The clonotype originates from a woman in her late teens or twenties in good health and CMV-seronegative.

Written as DNA, the CDR3 is TGTGCCAGCAGTGAATGGGCGGGCGATATAAACACTGAAGCTTTCTTT. Amino acids: CASSEWAGDINTEAFF. This chain uses TRBV2 with TRBJ1-1; no clear D. The CDR3 consists of 16 residues. V was clipped by 2 bases and J by 2 bases, with 15 bases between them. Looked up from germline, CDR1 is SNHLY and CDR2 is FYNNEI.